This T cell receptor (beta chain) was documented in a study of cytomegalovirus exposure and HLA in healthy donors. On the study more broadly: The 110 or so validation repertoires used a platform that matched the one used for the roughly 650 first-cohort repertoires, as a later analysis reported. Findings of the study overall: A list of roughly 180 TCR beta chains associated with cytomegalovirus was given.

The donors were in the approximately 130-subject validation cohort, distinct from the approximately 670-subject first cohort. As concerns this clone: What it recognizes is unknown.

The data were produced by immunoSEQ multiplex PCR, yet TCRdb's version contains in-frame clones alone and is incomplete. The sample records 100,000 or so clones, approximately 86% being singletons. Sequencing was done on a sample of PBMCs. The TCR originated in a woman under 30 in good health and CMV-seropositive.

CDR3 sequence: CAWSGGAWAGYTF. Written as DNA, the CDR3 is TGTGCCTGGAGTGGGGGAGCCTGGGCTGGCTACACCTTC. The J gene is TRBJ1-2, the V gene TRBV30, with D hard to call. The V gene lost 1 base and the J gene lost 7 bases, with 13 bases spanning the gap. CDR3 length equals 13 residues. The germline gives CDR1 GTSNPN, CDR2 SVGIG (reference sequence).